This T cell receptor (beta chain) comes out of a study of identical twins. Per germline, CDR1 SGHKS and CDR2 YYEKEE (reference sequence). The CDR3 runs to 13 residues. V lost 6 bases, J lost 12 bases, and 19 bases lay in between. The sample holds many counts of this clonotype. What it binds is not known. Study-wide results and caveats: Twin sharing of out-of-frame TCR alpha was underestimated by models in monozygotic pairs. Abundant cord blood beta clonotypes carried fewer insertions; memory repertoires showed none.

TCRdb re-called the 5' RACE reads with MiXCR, one entry per CDR3 protein. The profile covers around 570,000 distinct CDR3 sequences, with over 8.5% appearing a single time and around 3.1% taken by the ten largest. This sample was shared with a second study, whose subject was yellow fever vaccine responses in identical twins.

Sequencing was performed on PBMCs. The chain is built from TRBV5-5 and TRBJ2-1; maybe TRBD1 (6 bases). This clonotype was sampled from a woman younger than 35 in good health. The CDR3 is CASTRDTGLVQFF. CDR3 DNA: TGTGCCAGCACCCGGGACACCGGTCTCGTGCAGTTCTTC.